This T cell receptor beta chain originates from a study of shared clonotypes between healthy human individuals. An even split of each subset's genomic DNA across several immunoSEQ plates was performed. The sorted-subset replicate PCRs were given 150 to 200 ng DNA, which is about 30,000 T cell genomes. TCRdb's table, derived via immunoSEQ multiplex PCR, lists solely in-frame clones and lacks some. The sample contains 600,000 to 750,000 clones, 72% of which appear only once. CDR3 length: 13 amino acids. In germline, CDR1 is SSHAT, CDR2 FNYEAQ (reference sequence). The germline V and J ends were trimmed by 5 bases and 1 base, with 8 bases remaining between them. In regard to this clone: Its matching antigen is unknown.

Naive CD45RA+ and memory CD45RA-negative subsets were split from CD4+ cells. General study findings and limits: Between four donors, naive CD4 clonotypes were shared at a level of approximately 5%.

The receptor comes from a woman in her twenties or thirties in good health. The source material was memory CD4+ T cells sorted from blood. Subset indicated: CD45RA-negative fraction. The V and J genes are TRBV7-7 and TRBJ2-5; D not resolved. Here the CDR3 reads CASSISIQETQYF. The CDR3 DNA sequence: TGTGCCAGCAGCATTTCGATCCAAGAGACCCAGTACTTC.